Shown below are 30 T cell receptor beta chains from a single sample sequenced in a study of T cell responses to AZD1222 COVID-19 vaccine. Generated by immunoSEQ multiplex PCR, the TCRdb table keeps only in-frame clones and is missing some. Of about 110,000 clones listed, 87% are singletons. Source: peripheral blood, taken on day 0 of AZD1222 vaccination. All receptors come from an adult in good health.

V and J are TRBV3-1 (or the pseudogene TRBV3-2) and TRBJ2-3; TRBD2 agrees at 10 bases. The CDR3 consists of 18 residues. The ends lost 0 bases at V and 4 bases at J; junction bases unmatched: 10. Germline lookup yields CDR1 LGHDT and CDR2 YNNKEL (reference sequence). The CDR3 DNA reads as TGTGCCAGCAGCCAAGACCAGCGGGAGGGCCTCATCCCAGATACGCAGTATTTT. It is translated as CASSQDQREGLIPDTQYF.

Comments on this clone: The sample contains more than one DNA sequence encoding this CDR3. The genes are TRBV28 and TRBJ1-2, with unresolved D. The germline V and J ends were trimmed by 2 bases and 8 bases, with 9 bases remaining between them. The CDR3 runs to 12 residues. The V gene's germline CDR1 is MDHEN and CDR2 SYDVKM. The CDR3 sequence: CASSLRGDGYTF. DNA of the CDR3: TGTGCCAGCAGTTTACGGGGAGACGGCTACACCTTC.

The rearrangement links TRBV29-1 to TRBJ1-1, with D perhaps TRBD1 (5 bases). This CDR3 is built from 15 residues. Germline CDR1 reads SQVTM; CDR2 reads ANQGSEA. V shed 6 bases and J shed 1 base, with 18 bases lying between them. The CDR3 here is CSVWGTGDGNTEAFF. The CDR3 nucleotides are TGCAGCGTGTGGGGAACAGGCGACGGGAACACTGAAGCTTTCTTT. Full variable domain (remainder filled in from reference TRBV29-1 and TRBJ1-1): SAVISQKPSRDICQRGTSLTIQCQVDSQVTMMFWYRQQPGQSLTLIATANQGSEATYESGFVIDKFPISRPNLTFSTLTVSNMSPEDSSIYLCSVWGTGDGNTEAFFGQGTRLTVV.

The chain links TRBV28 to TRBJ2-1, with D perhaps being TRBD1 or TRBD2 (5 bases each). V lost 7 bases, J lost 1 base, and 23 bases lay in between. Germline CDR1 is MDHEN and CDR2 is SYDVKM. This CDR3 is 18 amino acids long. The CDR3 sequence is CASNSGAGPLQSYNEQFF. The CDR3 DNA sequence: TGTGCCAGCAACAGTGGGGCGGGCCCCTTGCAGTCCTACAATGAGCAGTTCTTC.

This rearrangement joins TRBV6-4 to TRBJ2-7, with 9 nucleotides matching TRBD2. The CDR3 runs 17 residues. The germline CDR1 and CDR2 sequences are MRHNA and SNTAGT. Trimming took 5 bases from V and 7 from J; bases not matched to a gene: 18. The CDR3 here is CASSTMVASGMKGEQYF. In DNA form, the CDR3 reads TGTGCCAGCAGTACTATGGTGGCTAGCGGGATGAAGGGGGAGCAGTACTTC.

The chain is built from TRBV6-6 and TRBJ1-2; D not resolved. From germline, CDR1 is MNHNY and CDR2 SVGAGI (reference sequence). The CDR3 loop spans 14 amino acids. The V end lost 0 bases, the J end lost 3 bases, and 8 bases lay between the germline ends. The CDR3, as DNA: TGTGCCAGCAGTTACTCCTGGACTGACTATGGCTACACCTTC. Encoded protein: CASSYSWTDYGYTF.

This chain connects TRBV14 to TRBJ2-7; no firm D call. Germline V gene lookup returns CDR1 SGHDN and CDR2 FVKESK. The CDR3 runs 16 residues. V gave up 4 bases and J gave up 1 base, with 17 bases separating them. The CDR3 loop is CASSPYLGLGSYEQYF. DNA for the CDR3: TGTGCCAGCAGCCCATACCTGGGCCTCGGGTCCTACGAGCAGTACTTC.

V usage is TRBV12-3 or TRBV12-4 and J usage is TRBJ2-7; the D gene is possibly TRBD2 (6 bases). The CDR3 totals 13 residues. V shed 6 bases and J shed 5 bases, with 14 bases lying between them. The CDR3 region is CASSPKTGDEQYF. The CDR3 DNA follows: TGTGCCAGCAGCCCAAAGACGGGGGACGAGCAGTACTTC.

V gene TRBV7-2 combines with J gene TRBJ2-1, with 7 bases lining up with TRBD1. The CDR3 covers 14 residues. The J segment lost 4 bases and the V segment lost 7 bases, leaving 7 bases of the junction unmatched. Looked up from germline, CDR1 is SGHTA and CDR2 is FQGNSA. Here the CDR3 DNA reads TGTGCCAGCAACCCGGGACAGATATACAATGAGCAGTTCTTC. Its protein is CASNPGQIYNEQFF.

The rearrangement links TRBV30 to TRBJ1-1, with a tentative D call TRBD1 (6 bases). This CDR3 contains 13 residues. Germline CDR1 GTSNPN, CDR2 SVGIG (reference sequence). The V and J ends lost 2 bases and 1 base respectively, with 8 bases between them. Here the CDR3 DNA reads TGTGCCTGGAGTACAGGGCAGAACACTGAAGCTTTCTTT. The encoded protein is CAWSTGQNTEAFF.

The chain has TRBV10-1 and TRBJ1-6; no firm D call. CDR1 is WNHNN and CDR2 is SYGVQD in the germline V gene (reference sequence). The CDR3 loop spans 13 amino acids. V was trimmed by 3 bases and J by 8 bases, leaving 8 bases between them. DNA for the CDR3: TGCGCCAGCAGTGAAAATTGGGATTCACCCCTCCACTTT. Translating it yields CASSENWDSPLHF.

As DNA, the CDR3 is TGTGCCAGCAGCCAGGTCGCAGGGTTAGGCTACACCTTC. Translation: CASSQVAGLGYTF. V gene TRBV7-9 combines with J gene TRBJ1-2; weak D call: TRBD1 (5 bases). The V and J ends lost 5 bases and 8 bases respectively, with 15 bases between them. CDR3 length: 13 residues. Germline CDR1 is SEHNR and CDR2 is FQNEAQ (reference sequence).

The chain has TRBV18 and TRBJ1-1; TRBD1 is a possible D gene (6 bases). The germline gives CDR1 KGHSH, CDR2 LQKENI. The CDR3 sequence is 13 residues long. The V and J ends lost 4 bases and 3 bases respectively, with 9 bases between them. This CDR3 reads CASSRGGDTEAFF. As DNA, the CDR3 is TGTGCCAGCTCACGAGGGGGAGACACTGAAGCTTTCTTT. The variable domain in full, completed from reference TRBV18 and TRBJ1-1, reads NAGVMQNPRHLVRRRGQEARLRCSPMKGHSHVYWYRQLPEEGLKFMVYLQKENIIDESGMPKERFSAEFPKEGPSILRIQQVVRGDSAAYFCASSRGGDTEAFFGQGTRLTVV.

This clone appeared a few times. V gene TRBV18 combines with J gene TRBJ2-5; 7 bases are shared with TRBD1. The CDR3 sequence is 14 residues long. The germline V gene has CDR1 KGHSH and CDR2 LQKENI. Losses at the gene ends were 5 bases for V and 3 bases for J; bases not matched to a gene: 6. In DNA, the CDR3 is TGTGCCAGCTCAGCCGGGACAGAGGAAGAGACCCAGTACTTC. This encodes CASSAGTEEETQYF.

CDR3 protein: CASSLALQQALHNEQFF. Here the CDR3 DNA reads TGCGCCAGCAGCTTGGCCCTCCAACAGGCACTTCACAATGAGCAGTTCTTC. This sequence joins TRBV5-1 and TRBJ2-1; D may be TRBD1 (5 bases). Trimming shortened V by 0 bases and J by 5 bases, and 18 bases separated the two germline ends. This CDR3 has 17 residues. Germline lookup yields CDR1 SGHRS and CDR2 YFSETQ. Looking up the rest from reference TRBV5-1 and TRBJ2-1 gives the full variable domain: KAGVTQTPRYLIKTRGQQVTLSCSPISGHRSVSWYQQTPGQGLQFLFEYFSETQRNKGNFPGRFSGRQFSNSRSEMNVSTLELGDSALYLCASSLALQQALHNEQFFGPGTRLTVL.

J is TRBJ1-2 and V is TRBV6-5; 10 bases are a match to TRBD1. The V gene's germline CDR1 is MNHEY and CDR2 SVGAGI. The CDR3 runs 15 residues. Germline trimming cut 0 bases from V and 4 bases from J; bases unmatched to any gene: 2. The CDR3 loop is CASSYSGQGTYGYTF. Written as DNA, the CDR3 is TGTGCCAGCAGTTACTCGGGACAGGGGACCTATGGCTACACCTTC.

V gene TRBV27 combines with J gene TRBJ1-1; tentative D call: TRBD1 (5 bases). Trimming removed 1 base from V and 1 base from J, with 10 bases in between. The CDR3 sequence is 15 residues long. CDR1 and CDR2 from the germline V gene are MNHEY and SMNVEV (reference sequence). The CDR3 spells CASSLLDSRNTEAFF. CDR3 sequence (DNA): TGTGCCAGCAGTTTATTAGACAGTCGGAACACTGAAGCTTTCTTT.

V usage is TRBV7-8 and J usage is TRBJ2-5, with D possibly matching TRBD1 (5 bases). The V end was cut by 5 bases, the J end by 9 bases, with 19 bases between. Per germline, CDR1 SGHVS and CDR2 FQNEAQ. CDR3 length: 14 amino acids. The DNA of the CDR3 is TGTGCCAGCAGCCAAACAGGACCCCGGGCGGCCCAGTACTTC. The encoded protein is CASSQTGPRAAQYF.

This chain joins TRBV18 and TRBJ2-3; TRBD2 aligns across 7 bases. The CDR3 spans 16 residues. Germline V gene sequence: CDR1 KGHSH, CDR2 LQKENI. Trimming took 1 base from V and 2 from J; bases not matched to a gene: 6. The CDR3 nucleotides read TGTGCCAGCTCACCACTCCGGGGAGGGGACACAGATACGCAGTATTTT. This translates into CASSPLRGGDTDTQYF. The full variable domain, with the rest looked up from reference TRBV18 and TRBJ2-3, is NAGVMQNPRHLVRRRGQEARLRCSPMKGHSHVYWYRQLPEEGLKFMVYLQKENIIDESGMPKERFSAEFPKEGPSILRIQQVVRGDSAAYFCASSPLRGGDTDTQYFGPGTRLTVL.

The chain carries TRBV30 and TRBJ1-3; TRBD1 is a possible D gene (6 bases). Trimming took 7 bases from V and 2 from J, leaving 12 bases between them. Germline V lookup: CDR1 GTSNPN, CDR2 SVGIG (reference sequence). The CDR3 length is 13 residues. The DNA for the CDR3 is TGTGCCTCATTAACAGGGACTGGAAACACCATATATTTT. This encodes CASLTGTGNTIYF. The full variable domain, rest sourced from reference TRBV30 and TRBJ1-3, is SQTIHQWPATLVQPVGSPLSLECTVEGTSNPNLYWYRQAAGRGLQLLFYSVGIGQISSEVPQNLSASRPQDRQFILSSKKLLLSDSGFYLCASLTGTGNTIYFGEGSWLTVV.

This sequence joins TRBV14 and TRBJ1-2, with 11 bases matching TRBD1. V gave up 4 bases and J gave up 3 bases; unmatched junction bases: 7. The length of the CDR3 is 16 residues. Per germline, CDR1 SGHDN and CDR2 FVKESK. In DNA form, the CDR3 reads TGTGCCAGCAGCCCAAATCCGGGACAGGGGGACTATGGCTACACCTTC. Protein sequence: CASSPNPGQGDYGYTF.

The V gene is TRBV6-5, the J gene TRBJ1-4; D is undetermined. V gave up 6 bases and J gave up 4 bases, with 12 bases separating them. Germline lookup yields CDR1 MNHEY and CDR2 SVGAGI. The CDR3 is 14 residues long. The DNA for the CDR3 is TGTGCCAGCAGACTCGGAAGGGTTAATGAAAAACTGTTTTTT. It encodes CASRLGRVNEKLFF.

The chain uses TRBV5-6 and TRBJ2-1; 9 bases match TRBD2. The length of the CDR3 is 17 residues. V lost 2 bases and J lost 0; bases outside the gene matches: 6. Germline V CDR1 and CDR2: SGHDT, YYEEEE. This CDR3 reads CASSLSGGPSSYNEQFF. DNA of the CDR3: TGTGCCAGCAGCTTAAGCGGGGGGCCGAGCTCCTACAATGAGCAGTTCTTC.

The genes are TRBV6-5 and TRBJ2-4; no clear D. The ends were cut back, 6 bases at V and 2 bases at J, with 8 bases in the middle. CDR3 length: 13 residues. Germline V CDR1 and CDR2: MNHEY, SVGAGI. The CDR3 coding sequence is TGTGCCAGCAGCCCACCTACCAAAAACATTCAGTACTTC. Protein product: CASSPPTKNIQYF.

The chain joins TRBV10-3 to TRBJ1-1, with a possible D match to TRBD1 (5 bases). The CDR3 runs 16 residues. Germline V lookup: CDR1 ENHRY, CDR2 SYGVKD. V was cut by 3 bases and J by 1 base, with 15 bases left in between. For the CDR3, the DNA is TGTGCCATCAGTGATAGCAGGGCCCTAGGGAACACTGAAGCTTTCTTT. It encodes CAISDSRALGNTEAFF.

This chain uses TRBV27 with TRBJ1-4; D unresolved. Trimming cost V 5 bases and J 5 bases, with 12 bases left between them. CDR3 size: 14 residues. Germline V CDR1 and CDR2: MNHEY, SMNVEV (reference sequence). CDR3: CASSQQRFNEKLFF. In DNA, the CDR3 is TGTGCCAGCAGTCAACAGAGGTTCAATGAAAAACTGTTTTTT.

This chain links TRBV7-9 with TRBJ1-2, with unresolved D. This CDR3 has 14 amino acids. In germline, CDR1 is SEHNR, CDR2 FQNEAQ (reference sequence). Trimming took 1 base from V and 3 from J, leaving 9 bases between them. CDR3 region: CASSLELRDYGYTF. DNA for the CDR3: TGTGCCAGCAGCTTAGAGTTGAGGGACTATGGCTACACCTTC. The whole variable domain, filled in from reference TRBV7-9 and TRBJ1-2, reads DTGVSQNPRHKITKRGQNVTFRCDPISEHNRLYWYRQTLGQGPEFLTYFQNEAQLEKSRLLSDRFSAERPKGSFSTLEIQRTEQGDSAMYLCASSLELRDYGYTFGSGTRLTVV.

The genes are TRBV28 and TRBJ1-2; D is unresolved. The CDR3 runs to 13 residues. V lost 2 bases, J lost 8 bases, and 12 bases lay in between. CDR1 is MDHEN and CDR2 is SYDVKM in the germline V gene. The CDR3 protein is CASSLAGLEGYTF. The CDR3 nucleotides read TGTGCCAGCAGTTTAGCAGGTTTGGAGGGCTACACCTTC.

This chain links TRBV5-1 with TRBJ2-3; tentative D call: TRBD1 (5 bases). This CDR3 spans 15 amino acids. Germline CDR1 SGHRS, CDR2 YFSETQ. V was cut by 1 base and J by 2 bases, with 11 bases left in between. The CDR3 loop reads CASSLSRVLTDTQYF. CDR3 coding DNA: TGCGCCAGCAGCTTGTCCAGGGTCCTCACAGATACGCAGTATTTT. Filled out from reference TRBV5-1 and TRBJ2-3, the complete variable domain reads KAGVTQTPRYLIKTRGQQVTLSCSPISGHRSVSWYQQTPGQGLQFLFEYFSETQRNKGNFPGRFSGRQFSNSRSEMNVSTLELGDSALYLCASSLSRVLTDTQYFGPGTRLTVL.

The rearrangement uses TRBV6-2 or TRBV6-3 and TRBJ1-1; no clear D. Germline-derived CDR1 and CDR2 are MNHEY and SVGEGT. CDR3 length: 15 residues. The V and J ends lost 4 bases and 0 bases respectively, with 12 bases between them. This CDR3 reads CASSSTGIMNTEAFF. CDR3 sequence (DNA): TGTGCCAGCAGTTCCACCGGGATAATGAACACTGAAGCTTTCTTT.